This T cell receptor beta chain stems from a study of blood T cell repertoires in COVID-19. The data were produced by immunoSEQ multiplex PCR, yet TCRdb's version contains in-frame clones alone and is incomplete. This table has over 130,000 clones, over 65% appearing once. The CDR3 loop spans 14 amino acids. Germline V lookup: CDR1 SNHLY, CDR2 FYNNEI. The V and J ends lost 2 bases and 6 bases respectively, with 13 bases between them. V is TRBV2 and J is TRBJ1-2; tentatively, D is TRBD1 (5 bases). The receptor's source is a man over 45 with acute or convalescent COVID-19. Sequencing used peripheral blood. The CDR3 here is CASSERQTLDGYTF. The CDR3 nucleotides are TGTGCCAGCAGTGAAAGACAGACCCTCGATGGCTACACCTTC.